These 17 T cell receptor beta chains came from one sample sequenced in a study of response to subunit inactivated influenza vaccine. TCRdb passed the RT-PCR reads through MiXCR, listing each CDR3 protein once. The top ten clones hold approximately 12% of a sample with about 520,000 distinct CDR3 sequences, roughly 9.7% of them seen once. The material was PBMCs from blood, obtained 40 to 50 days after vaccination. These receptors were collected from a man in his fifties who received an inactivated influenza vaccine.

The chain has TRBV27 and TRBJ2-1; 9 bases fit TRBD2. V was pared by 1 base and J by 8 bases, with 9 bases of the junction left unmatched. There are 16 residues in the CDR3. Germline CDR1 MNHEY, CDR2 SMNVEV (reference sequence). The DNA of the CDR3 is TGTGCCAGCAGTTTATTGGGCGGGGGGGCCAGCGATGAGCAGTTCTTC. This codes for CASSLLGGGASDEQFF.

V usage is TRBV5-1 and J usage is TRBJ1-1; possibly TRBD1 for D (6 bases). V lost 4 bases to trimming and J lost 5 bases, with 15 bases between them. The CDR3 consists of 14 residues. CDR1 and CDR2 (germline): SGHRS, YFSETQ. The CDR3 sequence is CASSAGQPETEAFF. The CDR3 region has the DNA TGCGCCAGCAGCGCGGGACAACCGGAGACTGAAGCTTTCTTT.

The CDR3 loop reads CASSFAGGAITYEQYF. In nucleotides, the CDR3 is TGTGCCAGCAGCTTTGCGGGGGGCGCTATAACCTACGAGCAGTACTTC. The chain couples TRBV7-2 to TRBJ2-7; 8 nucleotides line up with TRBD2. V gave up 3 bases and J gave up 2 bases; unmatched junction bases: 9. Germline loops: CDR1 SGHTA, CDR2 FQGNSA. The CDR3 is 16 amino acids.

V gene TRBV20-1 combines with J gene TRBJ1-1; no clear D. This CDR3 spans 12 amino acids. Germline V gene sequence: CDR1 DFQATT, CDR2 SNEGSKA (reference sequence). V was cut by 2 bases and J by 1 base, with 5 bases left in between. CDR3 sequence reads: CSARTENTEAFF. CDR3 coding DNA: TGCAGTGCTAGAACAGAGAACACTGAAGCTTTCTTT.

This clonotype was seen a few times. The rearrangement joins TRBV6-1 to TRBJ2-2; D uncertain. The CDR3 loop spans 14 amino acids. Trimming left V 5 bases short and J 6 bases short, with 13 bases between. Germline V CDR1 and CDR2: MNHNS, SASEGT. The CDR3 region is CASSTGYSAGELFF. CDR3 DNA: TGTGCCAGCAGTACCGGATATTCGGCCGGGGAGCTGTTTTTT.

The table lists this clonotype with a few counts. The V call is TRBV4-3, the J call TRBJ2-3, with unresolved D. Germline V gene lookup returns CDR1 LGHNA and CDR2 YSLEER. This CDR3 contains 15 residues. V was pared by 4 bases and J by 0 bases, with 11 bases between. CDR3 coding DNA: TGCGCCAGCAGCCTAATAGCAGGTAGCACAGATACGCAGTATTTT. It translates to CASSLIAGSTDTQYF.

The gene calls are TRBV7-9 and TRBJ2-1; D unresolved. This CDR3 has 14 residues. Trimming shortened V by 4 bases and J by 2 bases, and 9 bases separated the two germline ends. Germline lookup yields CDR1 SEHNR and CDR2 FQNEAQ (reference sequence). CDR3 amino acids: CASSSPGPYNEQFF. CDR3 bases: TGTGCCAGCAGCTCACCGGGTCCCTACAATGAGCAGTTCTTC.

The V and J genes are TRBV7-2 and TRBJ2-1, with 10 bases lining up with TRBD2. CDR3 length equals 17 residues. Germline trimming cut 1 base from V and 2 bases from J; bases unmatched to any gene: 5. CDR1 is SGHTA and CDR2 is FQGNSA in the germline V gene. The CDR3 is CASSLGQGTSAYNEQFF. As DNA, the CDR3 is TGTGCCAGCAGCTTAGGTCAAGGGACTAGCGCCTACAATGAGCAGTTCTTC.

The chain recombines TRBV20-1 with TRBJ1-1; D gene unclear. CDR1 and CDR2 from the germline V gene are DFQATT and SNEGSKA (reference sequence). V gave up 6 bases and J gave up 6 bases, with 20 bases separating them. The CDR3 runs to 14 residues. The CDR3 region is CSAPRVGSDAEAFF. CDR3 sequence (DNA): TGCAGTGCCCCGAGGGTGGGGTCGGATGCTGAAGCTTTCTTT.

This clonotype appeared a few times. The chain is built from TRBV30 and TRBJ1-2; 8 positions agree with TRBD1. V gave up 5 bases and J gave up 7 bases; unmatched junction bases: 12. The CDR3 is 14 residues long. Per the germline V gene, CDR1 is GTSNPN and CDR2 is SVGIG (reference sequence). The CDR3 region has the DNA TGTGCCTGGTTCCGAGGACAGGGAGTTGGTGGCTACACCTTC. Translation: CAWFRGQGVGGYTF. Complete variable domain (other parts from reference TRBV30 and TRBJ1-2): SQTIHQWPATLVQPVGSPLSLECTVEGTSNPNLYWYRQAAGRGLQLLFYSVGIGQISSEVPQNLSASRPQDRQFILSSKKLLLSDSGFYLCAWFRGQGVGGYTFGSGTRLTVV.

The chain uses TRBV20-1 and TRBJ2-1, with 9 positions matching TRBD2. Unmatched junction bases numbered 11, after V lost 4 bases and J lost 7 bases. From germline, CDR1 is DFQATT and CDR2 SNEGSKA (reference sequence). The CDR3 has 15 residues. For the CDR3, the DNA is TGCAGTGCTAAAAATAGCGGGAGATTATGGAATGAGCAGTTCTTC. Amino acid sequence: CSAKNSGRLWNEQFF.

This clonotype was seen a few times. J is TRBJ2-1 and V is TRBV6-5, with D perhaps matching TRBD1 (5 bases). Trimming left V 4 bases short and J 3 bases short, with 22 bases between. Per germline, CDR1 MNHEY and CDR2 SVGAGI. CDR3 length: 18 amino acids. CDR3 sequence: CASSSVRVGRPLYNEQFF. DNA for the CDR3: TGTGCCAGCAGTTCTGTCAGGGTAGGCAGGCCTCTCTACAATGAGCAGTTCTTC.

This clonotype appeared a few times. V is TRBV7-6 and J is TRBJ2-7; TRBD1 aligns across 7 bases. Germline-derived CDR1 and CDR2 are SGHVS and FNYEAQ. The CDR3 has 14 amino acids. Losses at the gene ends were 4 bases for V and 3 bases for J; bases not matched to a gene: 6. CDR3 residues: CASSSRDSYYEQYF. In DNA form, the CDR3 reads TGTGCCAGCAGCTCGAGGGACAGCTACTACGAGCAGTACTTC.

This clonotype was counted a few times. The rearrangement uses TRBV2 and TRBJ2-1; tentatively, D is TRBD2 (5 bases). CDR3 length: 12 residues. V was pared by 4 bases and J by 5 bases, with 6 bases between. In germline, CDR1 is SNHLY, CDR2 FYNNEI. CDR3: CASSGENNEQFF. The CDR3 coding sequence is TGTGCCAGCAGTGGGGAGAACAATGAGCAGTTCTTC.

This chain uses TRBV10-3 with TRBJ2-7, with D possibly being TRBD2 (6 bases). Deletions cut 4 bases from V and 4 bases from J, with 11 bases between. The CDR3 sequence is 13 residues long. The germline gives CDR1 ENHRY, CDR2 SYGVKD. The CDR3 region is CAISGSGSYEQYF. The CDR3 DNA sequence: TGTGCCATCAGTGGGAGCGGGTCTTACGAGCAGTACTTC.

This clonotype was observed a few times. The CDR3 reads CASSWSGRSLGTEAFF. In DNA form, the CDR3 reads TGTGCCAGCAGTTGGTCAGGGAGGTCGTTGGGCACTGAAGCTTTCTTT. The chain combines TRBV12-3 or TRBV12-4 with TRBJ1-1, with a possible D match to TRBD1 (5 bases). Trimming took 4 bases from V and 4 from J, leaving 19 bases between them. This CDR3 is 16 amino acids long.

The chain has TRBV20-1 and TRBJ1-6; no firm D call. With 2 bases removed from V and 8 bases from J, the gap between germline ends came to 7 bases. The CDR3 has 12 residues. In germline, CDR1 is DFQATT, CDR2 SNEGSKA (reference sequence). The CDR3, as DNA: TGCAGTGCTAGAACTTATGATTCACCCCTCCACTTT. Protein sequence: CSARTYDSPLHF.